These T cell receptor beta chains were read from a single sample in a study of T-cell memory formation after mild COVID-19. TCRdb reprocessed the 5' RACE reads with MiXCR, giving one entry per CDR3 protein. Of approximately 210,000 distinct CDR3 sequences listed, more than 25% were seen once; the top ten hold over 10%. The specimen sequenced was PBMCs or a T cell subset sorted from them (not recorded which). The receptors were sampled from an adult woman who had mild COVID-19 (a few samples of this study predate the infection). Cell type and time point are not known. The CDR3 runs from the conserved cysteine through the conserved F or W. D genes are given only for firm matches. Expanded clones are given a class, and other clones once, few, many or no size at all.

d_gene: TRBD2
abundance: -
j_gene: TRBJ2-2
v_gene: TRBV6-5
CDR3nt: TGTGCCAGCAGTACCACTAGCGGGGGGCTCAACACCGGGGAGCTGTTTTTT
CDR3aa: CASSTTSGGLNTGELFF

d_gene: TRBD1
abundance: -
j_gene: TRBJ1-6
v_gene: TRBV4-2
CDR3nt: TGTGCCAGCAGCCCGACCGGGACAGGGGTCGTCGGCCTCCGCTTT
CDR3aa: CASSPTGTGVVGLRF

d_gene: TRBD1
abundance: few
j_gene: TRBJ2-7
v_gene: TRBV4-3
CDR3nt: TGCGCCAGCAGCCAAGCGGGACAGGGATATGGGCAGTACTTC
CDR3aa: CASSQAGQGYGQYF

d_gene: -
abundance: few
j_gene: TRBJ2-5
v_gene: TRBV7-2
CDR3nt: TGTGCCAGCAGCTTAGTCCTAGCGAGGCAAGAGACCCAGTACTTC
CDR3aa: CASSLVLARQETQYF

d_gene: -
abundance: -
j_gene: TRBJ1-5
v_gene: TRBV7-2
CDR3nt: TGTGCCAGCAGCTCCATTTCCGGGGGGGATCAGCCCCAGCATTTT
CDR3aa: CASSSISGGDQPQHF

d_gene: -
abundance: -
j_gene: TRBJ1-1
v_gene: TRBV3-1
CDR3nt: TGTGCCAGCAGCACAACAGGGAGGGACACTGAAGCTTTCTTT
CDR3aa: CASSTTGRDTEAFF

d_gene: -
abundance: few
j_gene: TRBJ2-3
v_gene: TRBV5-1
CDR3nt: TGCGCCAGCAGCCTACTCGGGGGCGCTGAAACAGATACGCAGTATTTT
CDR3aa: CASSLLGGAETDTQYF

d_gene: -
abundance: -
j_gene: TRBJ1-1
v_gene: TRBV20-1
CDR3nt: TGCAGTGGGACAAGGGGAGACACTGAAGCTTTCTTT
CDR3aa: CSGTRGDTEAFF

d_gene: TRBD2
abundance: few
j_gene: TRBJ2-1
v_gene: TRBV7-9
CDR3nt: TGTGCCAGCAGCTCGGCTAGCGGGGGTTACAATGAGCAGTTCTTC
CDR3aa: CASSSASGGYNEQFF

d_gene: -
abundance: -
j_gene: TRBJ1-2
v_gene: TRBV7-6
CDR3nt: TGTGCCAGCAGCTTAGCCCCAGGGTGGTATGGCTACACCTTC
CDR3aa: CASSLAPGWYGYTF

d_gene: -
abundance: -
j_gene: TRBJ1-5
v_gene: TRBV5-1
CDR3nt: TGCGCCAGCAGCTTGGTCGTAGGGAGCAATCAGCCCCAGCATTTT
CDR3aa: CASSLVVGSNQPQHF

d_gene: TRBD2
abundance: few
j_gene: TRBJ2-3
v_gene: TRBV30
CDR3nt: TGTGCCTGGAGAACTAGCGGGAGCACAGATACGCAGTATTTT
CDR3aa: CAWRTSGSTDTQYF

d_gene: TRBD1
abundance: few
j_gene: TRBJ1-2
v_gene: TRBV29-1
CDR3nt: TGCAGCGTCACAGGGGCGGGCTATGGCTACACCTTC
CDR3aa: CSVTGAGYGYTF

d_gene: TRBD2
abundance: -
j_gene: TRBJ2-5
v_gene: TRBV6-5
CDR3nt: TGTGCCAGCAGTTCACCACTAGCGGGGGGGAAAGAGACCCAGTACTTC
CDR3aa: CASSSPLAGGKETQYF

d_gene: -
abundance: -
j_gene: TRBJ2-7
v_gene: TRBV14
CDR3nt: TGTGCCAGCAGGGGTGACGGTACCTACGAGCAGTACTTC
CDR3aa: CASRGDGTYEQYF

d_gene: TRBD1
abundance: -
j_gene: TRBJ1-2
v_gene: TRBV20-1
CDR3nt: TGCAGTGCCACTTCGACAGGGGACTATGGCTACACCTTC
CDR3aa: CSATSTGDYGYTF

d_gene: TRBD1
abundance: -
j_gene: TRBJ2-3
v_gene: TRBV6-5
CDR3nt: TGTGCCAGCACCCAAGAGACAGGGACCCTAGATACGCAGTATTTT
CDR3aa: CASTQETGTLDTQYF